This T cell receptor (beta chain) is from a study of molecular identifiers for immune sequencing clone quantification. Germline-derived CDR1 and CDR2 are SEHNR and FQNEAQ (reference sequence). The CDR3 spans 14 residues. V was pared by 5 bases and J by 4 bases, with 12 bases between. This clonotype was picked up many times. Its antigen is not identified. Regarding the study as a whole: Barcode sharing among identical TCR molecules could make large clones appear smaller.

Each CDR3 protein is one row after TCRdb ran MiXCR on the PCR reads. The sample lists about half a million distinct CDR3 sequences, about a fifth occurring once. Source material: naive CD8+ T cells from blood, with Jurkat cell RNA spiked in. The subset: FACS-sorted CD8+CD4-CCR7+CD45RA+ naive T cells. This rearrangement joins TRBV7-9 to TRBJ1-5, with D hard to call. The clonotype originates from a human donor in good health. Some libraries in this study had Jurkat cell RNA spiked in. The CDR3 loop reads CASSGRTPNQPQHF. The CDR3 nucleotides are TGTGCCAGCAGCGGACGGACCCCAAATCAGCCCCAGCATTTT. Full variable domain (missing parts from reference TRBV7-9 and TRBJ1-5): DTGVSQNPRHKITKRGQNVTFRCDPISEHNRLYWYRQTLGQGPEFLTYFQNEAQLEKSRLLSDRFSAERPKGSFSTLEIQRTEQGDSAMYLCASSGRTPNQPQHFGDGTRLSIL.